A single sample is the source of the 3 T cell receptor beta chains below, sequenced in a study of blood T cell repertoires in COVID-19. Clones were read by immunoSEQ multiplex PCR, and TCRdb kept only the in-frame ones, dropping some. Among approximately 21,000 clones listed, 83% were seen once. Specimen: peripheral blood. Receptor source: a human donor in a cohort sampled during active COVID-19.

On this clone: The germline gene is not matched at one end of the junction; a read error may be the cause. This sequence joins TRBV23-1 and TRBJ2-5; D is perhaps TRBD1 (6 bases). TRBV23-1 is filed as an ORF, its function uncertain. The CDR3 runs 14 residues. This CDR3 is CASSQSGHRSLSDF. CDR3 nucleotides: TGCGCCAGCAGTCAATCGGGACATCGATCCCTATCAGACTTC.

V is TRBV19 and J is TRBJ2-2; D is unresolved. V was trimmed by 3 bases and J by 7 bases, leaving 15 bases between them. Germline assignment: CDR1 LNHDA and CDR2 SQIVND (reference sequence). The CDR3 runs 15 residues. The CDR3 reads CASSIGQAFGGELFF. CDR3 nucleotides: TGTGCCAGTAGTATTGGTCAGGCTTTCGGCGGGGAGCTGTTTTTT.

This sequence joins TRBV10-1 and TRBJ2-4, with D uncertain. CDR1 and CDR2 from the germline V gene are WNHNN and SYGVQD (reference sequence). CDR3 size: 18 residues. The V gene lost 3 bases and the J gene lost 0 bases, with 18 bases spanning the gap. The CDR3 DNA sequence: TGCGCCAGCAGTGAAGAATCAACCCTGAGAATAGCCAAAAACATTCAGTACTTC. Translated, it gives CASSEESTLRIAKNIQYF.